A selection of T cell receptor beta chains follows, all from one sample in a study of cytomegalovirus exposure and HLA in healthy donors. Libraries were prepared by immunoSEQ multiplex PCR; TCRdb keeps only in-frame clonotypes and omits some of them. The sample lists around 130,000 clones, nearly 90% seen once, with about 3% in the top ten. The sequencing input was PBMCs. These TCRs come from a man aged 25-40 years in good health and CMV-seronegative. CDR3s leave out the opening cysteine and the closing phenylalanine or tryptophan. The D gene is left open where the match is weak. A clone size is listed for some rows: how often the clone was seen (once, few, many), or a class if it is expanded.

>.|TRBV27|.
ASSFRGGLETQY
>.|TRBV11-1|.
ASSLALEGELF
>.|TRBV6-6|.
ASSQTGTPNTEAF
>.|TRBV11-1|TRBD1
ASTPGTGMYEQY
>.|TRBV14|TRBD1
ASTRDRGRDYGYT
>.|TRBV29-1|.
SVAERGPSYGYT
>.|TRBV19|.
ASSPGTSGEKLF
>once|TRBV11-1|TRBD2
ASSSWTSGSQETQY
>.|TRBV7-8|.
ASSLGTAAGGQNSPLH
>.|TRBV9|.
ASSARQDVQY
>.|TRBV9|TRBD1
ASSVAPDRINEKLF
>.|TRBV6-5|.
ASSYSNTGRYEQY
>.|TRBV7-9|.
ASSLVTENIQY
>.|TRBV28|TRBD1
ASSRTGGVTEAF
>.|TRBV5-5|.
ASSIRAGYT
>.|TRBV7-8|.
ASTLHEERLNTEAF
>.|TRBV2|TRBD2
ASSGNKGGLAGDEETQY
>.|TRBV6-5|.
ASINLRRTEQY
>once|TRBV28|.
ASSLRGGGNTIY
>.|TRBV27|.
ASSYGDSYEQY
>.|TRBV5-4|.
ASSEGLLTTYGYT
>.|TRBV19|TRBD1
ASSIRTGGETQY
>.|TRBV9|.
ASSVLPSSSAYEQY
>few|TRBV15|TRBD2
ATSPGRGGLTGELF
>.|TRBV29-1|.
SVGQGPTQETQY
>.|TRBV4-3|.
ASSQSRQVTYEQY
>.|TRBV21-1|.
ASSNRTPYGYT
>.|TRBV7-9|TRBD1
ASSQRDRAHEQY
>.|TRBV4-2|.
ASSQGIRGAVAGELF
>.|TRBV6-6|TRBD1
ASSRQGTNTEAF
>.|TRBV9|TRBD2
ASSVGASGGYEQY
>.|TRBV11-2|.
ASSIQQSINTEAF
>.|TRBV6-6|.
ASGRADYEQY
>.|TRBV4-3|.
ASSQGGGSSYNEQF
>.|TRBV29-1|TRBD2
SVDAGLAEHNEQF
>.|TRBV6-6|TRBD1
ASRNGQGANYGYT
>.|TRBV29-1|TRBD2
SVDAASGGEQF
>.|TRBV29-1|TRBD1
SVSQGARNYGYT
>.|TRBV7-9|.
ASSLAGDVNYGYT
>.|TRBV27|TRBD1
ASSPQRDRAGYT
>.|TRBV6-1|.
ASSGAWQGRPHEQY
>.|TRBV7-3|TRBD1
ASSLGTGDTQY